This T cell receptor beta chain derives from a study of T cells in Graves' hyperthyroidism and ophthalmopathy. Regions amplified from RNA transcripts were the TCR beta CDR3 regions. Researchers ran a first-round RT-PCR on the TCR CDR3 using the HTBI primer set. TCRdb redid the calling of the multiplex PCR reads with MiXCR, one entry per CDR3 protein. The data contain hundreds of thousands of distinct CDR3 sequences, roughly 50% of them singletons. V gave up 8 bases and J gave up 3 bases, with 10 bases separating them. The CDR3 contains 12 residues. Per germline, CDR1 MGHDK and CDR2 SYGVNS. Patients showing uncontrolled infection, other autoimmune disease, pregnancy or lactation were ineligible. Concerning this clonotype: The target antigen is unknown.

Overall study findings and caveats: Stable hyperthyroidism and ophthalmopathy were separated using 13 V-J signatures.

The sequence came from a woman between 18 and 30 years old with Graves' hyperthyroidism. Sequencing was performed on peripheral blood or thyroid tissue (not recorded which). The rearrangement links TRBV25-1 to TRBJ1-2; tentatively, D is TRBD1 (5 bases). For the CDR3, the DNA is TGTGCCAGCCACGGGGCGGACTATGGCTACACCTTC. Translating gives CASHGADYGYTF.